This is a list of T cell receptor beta chains from one sample in a study of human T cells and chemical hapten exposure. TCRdb re-called the RACE reads with MiXCR, one entry per CDR3 protein. This sample yields about 80,000 distinct CDR3 sequences, of which around 9.6% are seen a single time; under 2.5% belongs to the top ten. Specimen: whole blood, collected in connection with sensitization to the hapten diphenylcyclopropenone (DPC). These receptors were obtained from a woman in her twenties or thirties with alopecia areata. Some clones in this sample may be carry-over from other donors' samples. Both conserved end residues are part of each CDR3. A D gene is named only where the DNA matches it firmly. The size entry is marked missing in some rows and otherwise reads once, few, many or a size class.

V gene: TRBV20-1; D gene: .; clone size: many; J gene: TRBJ1-2; CDR3 DNA: TGCAGTGCTAGCCTACCAGGGGAGTTGAGCGGCTACACCTTC; CDR3 protein: CSASLPGELSGYTF
V gene: TRBV7-8; D gene: .; clone size: many; J gene: TRBJ2-1; CDR3 DNA: TGTGCCAGCAGCTTACTGAGGACTTACAATGAGCAGTTCTTC; CDR3 protein: CASSLLRTYNEQFF
V gene: TRBV6-6; D gene: TRBD1; clone size: few; J gene: TRBJ2-7; CDR3 DNA: TGTGCCAGCAGTCAACGACAGGGGGAAAGACACGGGCAGTACTTC; CDR3 protein: CASSQRQGERHGQYF
V gene: TRBV5-4; D gene: .; clone size: many; J gene: TRBJ2-7; CDR3 DNA: TGTGCCAGCAGCTTGGCCTCGCGGGGCGCCTACGAGCAGTACTTC; CDR3 protein: CASSLASRGAYEQYF
V gene: TRBV20-1; D gene: TRBD2; clone size: few; J gene: TRBJ2-1; CDR3 DNA: TGCAGTGCTAGGTACCCCAATCTAGCGGGAGGGCCAAGAGAGCAGTTCTTC; CDR3 protein: CSARYPNLAGGPREQFF
V gene: TRBV7-2; D gene: TRBD1; clone size: many; J gene: TRBJ2-2; CDR3 DNA: TGTGCCAGCAGCTTACAAGGGGGCTCCGGGGAGCTGTTTTTT; CDR3 protein: CASSLQGGSGELFF
V gene: TRBV27; D gene: TRBD2; clone size: .; J gene: TRBJ2-7; CDR3 DNA: TGTGCCAGCAGGGGGACTAGCGGTTCCTACGAGCAGTACTTC; CDR3 protein: CASRGTSGSYEQYF
V gene: TRBV28; D gene: .; clone size: many; J gene: TRBJ1-2; CDR3 DNA: TGTGCCAGCAGCCCGAACAACTATGGCTACACCTTC; CDR3 protein: CASSPNNYGYTF
V gene: TRBV28; D gene: TRBD1; clone size: .; J gene: TRBJ2-1; CDR3 DNA: TGTGCCAGCACTCCTCTCCGGGACAGGGGCAATGAGCAGTTCTTC; CDR3 protein: CASTPLRDRGNEQFF
V gene: TRBV3-1; D gene: .; clone size: few; J gene: TRBJ1-5; CDR3 DNA: TGTGCCAGCAGCCAGGGTGAATGGAATAGCAATCAGCCCCAGCATTTT; CDR3 protein: CASSQGEWNSNQPQHF
V gene: TRBV3-1; D gene: .; clone size: many; J gene: TRBJ1-1; CDR3 DNA: TGTGCCAGCAGCCAAGTTCCGGGCAACACTGAAGCTTTCTTT; CDR3 protein: CASSQVPGNTEAFF
V gene: TRBV6-2/TRBV6-3; D gene: .; clone size: many; J gene: TRBJ2-2; CDR3 DNA: TGTGCCAGCCACGCCAAAACGATGAACACCGGGGAGCTGTTTTTT; CDR3 protein: CASHAKTMNTGELFF
V gene: TRBV5-1; D gene: TRBD2; clone size: many; J gene: TRBJ2-3; CDR3 DNA: TGCGCCAGCAGCACCAGCGGGAAAACCCAAATTGTCACAGATACGCAGTATTTT; CDR3 protein: CASSTSGKTQIVTDTQYF
V gene: TRBV2; D gene: TRBD2; clone size: .; J gene: TRBJ2-7; CDR3 DNA: TGTGCCAGCAGCGGGACAGTAGGAACGATAGCGGGAGCGACCTACGAGCAGTACTTC; CDR3 protein: CASSGTVGTIAGATYEQYF
V gene: TRBV7-2; D gene: TRBD1; clone size: many; J gene: TRBJ1-1; CDR3 DNA: TGTGCCAGCAGCTATACAGGGGGCACTGAAGCTTTCTTT; CDR3 protein: CASSYTGGTEAFF
V gene: TRBV6-2/TRBV6-3; D gene: .; clone size: few; J gene: TRBJ2-7; CDR3 DNA: TGTGCCAGCAGTTACTTCGGGAACCACCTAGACGGGCAGTACTTC; CDR3 protein: CASSYFGNHLDGQYF
V gene: TRBV12-3/TRBV12-4; D gene: TRBD1; clone size: many; J gene: TRBJ1-2; CDR3 DNA: TGTGCCAGCAGTCGGGGACAGAACTATGGCTACACCTTC; CDR3 protein: CASSRGQNYGYTF
V gene: TRBV10-3; D gene: .; clone size: many; J gene: TRBJ1-1; CDR3 DNA: TGTGCCATCAGTGATATGGAGTGGGGCACTGAAGCTTTCTTT; CDR3 protein: CAISDMEWGTEAFF
V gene: TRBV7-9; D gene: .; clone size: .; J gene: TRBJ2-5; CDR3 DNA: TGTGCCAGCAGAACATTCCAAGAGACCCAGTACTTC; CDR3 protein: CASRTFQETQYF
V gene: TRBV28; D gene: .; clone size: .; J gene: TRBJ2-7; CDR3 DNA: TGTGCCAGCAGTTTTCCCAGGGCGGGCGAGCAGTACTTC; CDR3 protein: CASSFPRAGEQYF
V gene: TRBV6-5; D gene: TRBD1; clone size: many; J gene: TRBJ2-7; CDR3 DNA: TGTGCCAGCAAGTCTAAGGTTGGGGCAGGGGGCGAGCAGTACTTC; CDR3 protein: CASKSKVGAGGEQYF
V gene: TRBV7-2; D gene: .; clone size: many; J gene: TRBJ1-5; CDR3 DNA: TGTGCCAGCAGCCCCGTCGATAGCAATCAGCCCCAGCATTTT; CDR3 protein: CASSPVDSNQPQHF
V gene: TRBV6-2/TRBV6-3; D gene: .; clone size: many; J gene: TRBJ2-7; CDR3 DNA: TGTGCCAGCAGTTACGGGGGGGCGAACTACGAGCAGTACTTC; CDR3 protein: CASSYGGANYEQYF
V gene: TRBV7-6; D gene: .; clone size: many; J gene: TRBJ2-2; CDR3 DNA: TGTGCCAGCAGCCGAGGGGAAGTTAGAGCCGGGGAGCTGTTTTTT; CDR3 protein: CASSRGEVRAGELFF
V gene: TRBV20-1; D gene: TRBD1; clone size: many; J gene: TRBJ1-1; CDR3 DNA: TGCAGTGCTAGAAGACCGGGACAGGCTGACACTGAAGCTTTCTTT; CDR3 protein: CSARRPGQADTEAFF
V gene: TRBV10-3; D gene: TRBD1; clone size: few; J gene: TRBJ1-2; CDR3 DNA: TGTGCCATCAGGGACAGGGGAGAGGGCTACACCTTC; CDR3 protein: CAIRDRGEGYTF
V gene: TRBV29-1; D gene: .; clone size: many; J gene: TRBJ1-1; CDR3 DNA: TGCAGCCTCAGGGAACACCTGAACACTGAAGCTTTCTTT; CDR3 protein: CSLREHLNTEAFF
V gene: TRBV18; D gene: .; clone size: many; J gene: TRBJ2-3; CDR3 DNA: TGTGCCAGCTCACCAATCTCTGGGGCAGATACGCAGTATTTT; CDR3 protein: CASSPISGADTQYF
V gene: TRBV19; D gene: .; clone size: .; J gene: TRBJ1-2; CDR3 DNA: TGTGCCAGTAGTAGTCCCCGGGGGGGCTTCTATGGCTACACCTTC; CDR3 protein: CASSSPRGGFYGYTF
V gene: TRBV24-1; D gene: .; clone size: many; J gene: TRBJ2-1; CDR3 DNA: TGTGCCACCAGTGATTTTCTCCACCTCAATGAGCAGTTCTTC; CDR3 protein: CATSDFLHLNEQFF
V gene: TRBV20-1; D gene: .; clone size: .; J gene: TRBJ2-5; CDR3 DNA: TGCAGTGCCAACACCAAGACCCAGTACTTC; CDR3 protein: CSANTKTQYF
V gene: TRBV7-9; D gene: .; clone size: few; J gene: TRBJ2-3; CDR3 DNA: TGTGCCAGCAGCTTAAACCCAGCAGATACGCAGTATTTT; CDR3 protein: CASSLNPADTQYF
V gene: TRBV7-2; D gene: .; clone size: many; J gene: TRBJ2-3; CDR3 DNA: TGTGCCAGCAGCTTTGAAGGGAGCACAGATACGCAGTATTTT; CDR3 protein: CASSFEGSTDTQYF
V gene: TRBV4-3; D gene: .; clone size: many; J gene: TRBJ1-5; CDR3 DNA: TGCGCCAGCAGCCAAGAGTTCCGTTTAAGCAATCAGCCCCAGCATTTT; CDR3 protein: CASSQEFRLSNQPQHF
V gene: TRBV25-1; D gene: .; clone size: many; J gene: TRBJ2-7; CDR3 DNA: TGTGCCAGCAGTGAGCAGAGCTCCTACGAGCAGTACTTC; CDR3 protein: CASSEQSSYEQYF
V gene: TRBV5-1; D gene: TRBD1; clone size: few; J gene: TRBJ2-5; CDR3 DNA: TGCGCCAGCAGCTTGTATTCTCCGGGACAGGGAGAGACCCAGTACTTC; CDR3 protein: CASSLYSPGQGETQYF
V gene: TRBV2; D gene: .; clone size: many; J gene: TRBJ1-1; CDR3 DNA: TGTGCCAGCAGAAAGGACAGTCAAGGAGTAGCTTTCTTT; CDR3 protein: CASRKDSQGVAFF
V gene: TRBV18; D gene: .; clone size: .; J gene: TRBJ1-1; CDR3 DNA: TGTGCCAGCTCACTGAAGCCGAACACTGAAGCTTTCTTT; CDR3 protein: CASSLKPNTEAFF
V gene: TRBV28; D gene: .; clone size: many; J gene: TRBJ2-7; CDR3 DNA: TGTGCCAGCAGTTTACTAGGGTACGAGCAGTACTTC; CDR3 protein: CASSLLGYEQYF
V gene: TRBV24-1; D gene: .; clone size: few; J gene: TRBJ1-1; CDR3 DNA: TGTGCCACCAGTGACCGACAGTTCACTGAAGCTTTCTTT; CDR3 protein: CATSDRQFTEAFF
V gene: TRBV29-1; D gene: .; clone size: few; J gene: TRBJ1-2; CDR3 DNA: TGCAGCGTTGAAGCTCCCGGGACCATCTATGGCTACACCTTC; CDR3 protein: CSVEAPGTIYGYTF
V gene: TRBV15; D gene: TRBD1; clone size: .; J gene: TRBJ1-5; CDR3 DNA: TGTGCCACCAGCAGAGCCCGGACAGGGGGCTACCAGCCCCAGCATTTT; CDR3 protein: CATSRARTGGYQPQHF
V gene: TRBV29-1; D gene: TRBD1; clone size: medium-sized; J gene: TRBJ2-7; CDR3 DNA: TGCAGCGCAATAGGGACAGGGGGCTTCTACGAGCAGTACTTC; CDR3 protein: CSAIGTGGFYEQYF
V gene: TRBV10-3; D gene: .; clone size: .; J gene: TRBJ1-1; CDR3 DNA: TGTGCCATCAGTGAGGACACTGAAGCTTTCTTT; CDR3 protein: CAISEDTEAFF
V gene: TRBV7-9; D gene: .; clone size: many; J gene: TRBJ1-4; CDR3 DNA: TGTGCCAGCAGCAAACAGCTAACTAATGAAAAACTGTTTTTT; CDR3 protein: CASSKQLTNEKLFF
V gene: TRBV24-1; D gene: .; clone size: many; J gene: TRBJ2-1; CDR3 DNA: TGTGCCACCAGTGGGCAGGGAGGCAATGAGCAGTTCTTC; CDR3 protein: CATSGQGGNEQFF
V gene: TRBV2; D gene: TRBD2; clone size: .; J gene: TRBJ2-2; CDR3 DNA: TGTGCCAGCAGGGATACTAGCGGAACCGGGGAGCCGTTTTTT; CDR3 protein: CASRDTSGTGEPFF
V gene: TRBV18; D gene: TRBD1; clone size: many; J gene: TRBJ1-3; CDR3 DNA: TGTGCCAGCTCACCCCGGACAGGGGGCAATGGAAACACCATATATTTT; CDR3 protein: CASSPRTGGNGNTIYF
V gene: TRBV6-1; D gene: .; clone size: many; J gene: TRBJ2-1; CDR3 DNA: TGTGCCAGCAGTGAGTTGGGTCTAGCGACCAGCTCCTACAATGAGCAGTTCTTC; CDR3 protein: CASSELGLATSSYNEQFF